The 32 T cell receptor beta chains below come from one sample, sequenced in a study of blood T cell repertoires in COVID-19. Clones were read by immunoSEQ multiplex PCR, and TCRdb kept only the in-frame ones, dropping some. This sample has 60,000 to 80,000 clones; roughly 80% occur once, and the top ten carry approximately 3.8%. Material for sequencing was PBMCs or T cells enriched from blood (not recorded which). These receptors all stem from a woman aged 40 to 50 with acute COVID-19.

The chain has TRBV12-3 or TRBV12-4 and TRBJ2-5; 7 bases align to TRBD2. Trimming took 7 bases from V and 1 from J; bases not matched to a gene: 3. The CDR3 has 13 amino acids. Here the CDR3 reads CASTLAAQETQYF. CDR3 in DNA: TGTGCCAGCACTCTAGCGGCCCAAGAGACCCAGTACTTC.

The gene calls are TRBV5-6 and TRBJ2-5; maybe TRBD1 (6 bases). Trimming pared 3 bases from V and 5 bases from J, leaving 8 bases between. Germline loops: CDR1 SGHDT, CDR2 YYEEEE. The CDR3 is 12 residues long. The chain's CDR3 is CASSSRGETQYF. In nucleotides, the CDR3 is TGTGCCAGCAGCTCTAGGGGGGAGACCCAGTACTTC.

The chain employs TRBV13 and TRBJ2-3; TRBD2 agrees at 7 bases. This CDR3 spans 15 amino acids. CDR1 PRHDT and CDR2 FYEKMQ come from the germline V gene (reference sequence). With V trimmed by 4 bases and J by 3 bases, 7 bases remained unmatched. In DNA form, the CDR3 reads TGTGCCAGCAGCTCGGAGCGGCGGGGGACAGATACGCAGTATTTT. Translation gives CASSSERRGTDTQYF. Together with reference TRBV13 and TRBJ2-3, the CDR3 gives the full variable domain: AAGVIQSPRHLIKEKRETATLKCYPIPRHDTVYWYQQGPGQDPQFLISFYEKMQSDKGSIPDRFSAQQFSDYHSELNMSSLELGDSALYFCASSSERRGTDTQYFGPGTRLTVL.

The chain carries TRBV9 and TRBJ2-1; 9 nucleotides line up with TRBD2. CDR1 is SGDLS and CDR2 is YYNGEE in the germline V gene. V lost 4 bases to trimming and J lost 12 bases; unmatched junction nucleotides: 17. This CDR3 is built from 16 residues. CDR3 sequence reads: CASSSEAGGLFRRQFF. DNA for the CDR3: TGTGCCAGCAGCTCCGAAGCGGGGGGCCTCTTCAGGAGGCAGTTCTTC.

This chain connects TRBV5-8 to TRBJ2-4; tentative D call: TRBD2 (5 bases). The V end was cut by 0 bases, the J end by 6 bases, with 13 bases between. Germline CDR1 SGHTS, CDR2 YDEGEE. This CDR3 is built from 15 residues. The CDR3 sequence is CASSLERVSRNIQYF. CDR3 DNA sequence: TGTGCCAGCAGCTTGGAGAGGGTCTCCCGAAACATTCAGTACTTC.

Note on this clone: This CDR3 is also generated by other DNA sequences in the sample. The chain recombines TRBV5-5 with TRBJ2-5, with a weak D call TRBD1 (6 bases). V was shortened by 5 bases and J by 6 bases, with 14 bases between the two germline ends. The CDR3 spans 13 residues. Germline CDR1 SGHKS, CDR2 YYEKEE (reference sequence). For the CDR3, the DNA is TGTGCCAGCAGGGGACAAGCCGAAAAGACCCAGTACTTC. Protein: CASRGQAEKTQYF.

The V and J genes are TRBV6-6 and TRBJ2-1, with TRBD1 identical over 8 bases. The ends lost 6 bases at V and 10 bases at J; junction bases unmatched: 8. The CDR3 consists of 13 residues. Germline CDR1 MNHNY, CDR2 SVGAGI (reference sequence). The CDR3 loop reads CASSPDREREQFF. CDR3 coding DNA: TGTGCCAGCAGCCCGGACAGGGAACGAGAGCAGTTCTTC.

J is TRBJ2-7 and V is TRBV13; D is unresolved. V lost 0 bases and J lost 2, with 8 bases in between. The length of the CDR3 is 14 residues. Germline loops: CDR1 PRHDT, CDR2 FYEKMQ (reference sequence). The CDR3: CASSLGPQTYEQYF. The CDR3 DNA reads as TGTGCCAGCAGCTTAGGCCCACAGACCTACGAGCAGTACTTC.

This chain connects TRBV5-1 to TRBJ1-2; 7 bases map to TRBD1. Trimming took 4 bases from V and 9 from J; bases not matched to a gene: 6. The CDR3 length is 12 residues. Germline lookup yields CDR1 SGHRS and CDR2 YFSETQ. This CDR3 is CASSAQGTSYTF. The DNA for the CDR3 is TGCGCCAGCAGCGCACAGGGGACGAGCTACACCTTC.

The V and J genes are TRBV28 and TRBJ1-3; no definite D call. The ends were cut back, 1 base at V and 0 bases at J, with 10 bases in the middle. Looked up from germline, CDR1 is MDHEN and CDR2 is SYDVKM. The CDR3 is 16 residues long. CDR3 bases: TGTGCCAGCAGTTTATCCGGCGGACTCTCTGGAAACACCATATATTTT. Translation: CASSLSGGLSGNTIYF.

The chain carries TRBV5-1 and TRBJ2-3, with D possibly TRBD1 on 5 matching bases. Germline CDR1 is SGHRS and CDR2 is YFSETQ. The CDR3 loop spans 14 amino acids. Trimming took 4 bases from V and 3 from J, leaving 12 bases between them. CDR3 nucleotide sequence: TGCGCCAGCAGCGACGGACACCATACAGATACGCAGTATTTT. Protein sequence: CASSDGHHTDTQYF.

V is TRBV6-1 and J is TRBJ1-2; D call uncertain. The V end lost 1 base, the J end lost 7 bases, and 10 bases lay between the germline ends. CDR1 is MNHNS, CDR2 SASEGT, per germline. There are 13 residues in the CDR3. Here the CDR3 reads CASSEVTQSGYTF. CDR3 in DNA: TGTGCCAGCAGTGAAGTGACTCAGTCTGGCTACACCTTC.

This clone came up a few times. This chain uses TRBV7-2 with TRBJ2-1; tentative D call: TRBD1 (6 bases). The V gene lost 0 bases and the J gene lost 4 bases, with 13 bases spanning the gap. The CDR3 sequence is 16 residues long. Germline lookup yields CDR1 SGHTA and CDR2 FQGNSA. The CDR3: CASSLASRGPYNEQFF. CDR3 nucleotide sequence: TGTGCCAGCAGCTTAGCGTCCAGGGGACCATACAATGAGCAGTTCTTC. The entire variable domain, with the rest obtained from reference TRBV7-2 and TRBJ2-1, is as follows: GAGVSQSPSNKVTEKGKDVELRCDPISGHTALYWYRQSLGQGLEFLIYFQGNSAPDKSGLPSDRFSAERTGGSVSTLTIQRTQQEDSAVYLCASSLASRGPYNEQFFGPGTRLTVL.

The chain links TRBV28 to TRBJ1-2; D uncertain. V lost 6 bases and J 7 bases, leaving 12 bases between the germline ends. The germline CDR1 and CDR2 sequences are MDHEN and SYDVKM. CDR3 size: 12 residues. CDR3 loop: CASSRLSGGYTF. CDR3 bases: TGTGCCAGCAGCCGACTCTCGGGTGGCTACACCTTC.

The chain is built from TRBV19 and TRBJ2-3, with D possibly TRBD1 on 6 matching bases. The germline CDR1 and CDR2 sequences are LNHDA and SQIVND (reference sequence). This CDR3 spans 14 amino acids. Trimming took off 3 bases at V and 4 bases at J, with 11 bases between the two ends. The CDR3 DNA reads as TGTGCCAGTAGTATCGATTGGGGGCCAGATACGCAGTATTTT. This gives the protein CASSIDWGPDTQYF.

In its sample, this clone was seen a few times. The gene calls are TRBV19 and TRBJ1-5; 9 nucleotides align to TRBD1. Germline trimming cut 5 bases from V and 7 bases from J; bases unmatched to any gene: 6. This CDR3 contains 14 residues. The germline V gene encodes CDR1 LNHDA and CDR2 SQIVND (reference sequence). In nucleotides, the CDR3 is TGTGCCAGTAGTGGGGACAGGGCGGGACAGCCCCAGCATTTT. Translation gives CASSGDRAGQPQHF. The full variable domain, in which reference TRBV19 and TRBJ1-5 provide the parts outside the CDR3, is DGGITQSPKYLFRKEGQNVTLSCEQNLNHDAMYWYRQDPGQGLRLIYYSQIVNDFQKGDIAEGYSVSREKKESFPLTVTSAQKNPTAFYLCASSGDRAGQPQHFGDGTRLSIL.

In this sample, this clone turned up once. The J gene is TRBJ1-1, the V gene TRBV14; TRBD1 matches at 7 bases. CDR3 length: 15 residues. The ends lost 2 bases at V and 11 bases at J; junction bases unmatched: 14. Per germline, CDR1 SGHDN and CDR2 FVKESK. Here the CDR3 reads CASSQTRDSHGRAFF. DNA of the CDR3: TGTGCCAGCAGCCAAACCCGGGACAGTCATGGAAGGGCTTTCTTT.

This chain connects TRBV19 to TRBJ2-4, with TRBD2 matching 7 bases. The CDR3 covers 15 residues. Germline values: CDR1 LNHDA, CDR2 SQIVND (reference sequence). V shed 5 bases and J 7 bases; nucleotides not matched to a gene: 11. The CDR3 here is CASSVVAGRGNIQYF. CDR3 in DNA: TGTGCCAGTAGTGTGGTAGCGGGCCGGGGGAACATTCAGTACTTC.

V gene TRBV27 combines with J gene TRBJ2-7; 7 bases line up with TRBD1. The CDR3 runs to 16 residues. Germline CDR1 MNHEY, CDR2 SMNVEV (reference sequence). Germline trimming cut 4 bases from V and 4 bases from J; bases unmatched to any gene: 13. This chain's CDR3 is CASSWDQGDGLYEQYF. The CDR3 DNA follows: TGTGCCAGCAGTTGGGACCAGGGGGACGGATTGTACGAGCAGTACTTC.

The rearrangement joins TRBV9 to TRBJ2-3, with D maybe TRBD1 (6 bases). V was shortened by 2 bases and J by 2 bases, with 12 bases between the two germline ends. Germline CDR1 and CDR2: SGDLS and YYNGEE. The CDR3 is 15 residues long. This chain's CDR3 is CASSVWGHSTDTQYF. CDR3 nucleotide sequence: TGTGCCAGCAGCGTTTGGGGACACTCCACAGATACGCAGTATTTT.

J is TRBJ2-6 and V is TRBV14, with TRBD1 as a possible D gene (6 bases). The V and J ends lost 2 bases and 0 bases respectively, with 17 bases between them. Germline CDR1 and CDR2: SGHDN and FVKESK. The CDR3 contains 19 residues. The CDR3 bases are TGTGCCAGCAGCCAAACCTTTGACAGGCAAAACTCTGGGGCCAACGTCCTGACTTTC. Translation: CASSQTFDRQNSGANVLTF.

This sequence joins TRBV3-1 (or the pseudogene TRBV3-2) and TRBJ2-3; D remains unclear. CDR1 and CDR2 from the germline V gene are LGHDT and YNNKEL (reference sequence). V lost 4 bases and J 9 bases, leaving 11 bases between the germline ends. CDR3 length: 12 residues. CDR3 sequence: CASSLSGYTQYF. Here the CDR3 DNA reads TGTGCCAGCAGCCTATCAGGTTACACGCAGTATTTT.

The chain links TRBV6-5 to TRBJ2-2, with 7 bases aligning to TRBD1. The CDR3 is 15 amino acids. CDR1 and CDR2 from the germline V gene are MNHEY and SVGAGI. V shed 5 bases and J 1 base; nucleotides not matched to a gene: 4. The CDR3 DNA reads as TGTGCCAGCAGTAACAGGGGCCAGAACACCGGGGAGCTGTTTTTT. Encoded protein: CASSNRGQNTGELFF.

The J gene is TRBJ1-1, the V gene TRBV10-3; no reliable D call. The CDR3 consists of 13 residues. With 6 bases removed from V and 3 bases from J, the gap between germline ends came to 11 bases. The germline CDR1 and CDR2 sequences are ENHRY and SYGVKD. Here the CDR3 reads CAIRPSGDTEAFF. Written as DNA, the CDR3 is TGTGCCATCAGACCTAGCGGGGACACTGAAGCTTTCTTT.

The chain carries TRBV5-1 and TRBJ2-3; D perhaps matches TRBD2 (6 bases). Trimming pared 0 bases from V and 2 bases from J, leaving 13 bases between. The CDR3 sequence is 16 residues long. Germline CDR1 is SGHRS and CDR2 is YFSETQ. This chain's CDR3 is CASSLEGWGDTDTQYF. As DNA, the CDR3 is TGCGCCAGCAGCTTGGAAGGATGGGGGGACACAGATACGCAGTATTTT.

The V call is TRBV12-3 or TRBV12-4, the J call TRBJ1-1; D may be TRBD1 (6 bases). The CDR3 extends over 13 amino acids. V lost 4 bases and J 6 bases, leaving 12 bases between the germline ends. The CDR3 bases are TGTGCCAGCAGTTCCCCAGGGGCACCTGAAGCTTTCTTT. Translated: CASSSPGAPEAFF.

CDR3 residues: CASSPRPGQPETQYF. In DNA, the CDR3 is TGTGCCAGCTCACCACGACCCGGACAGCCCGAGACCCAGTACTTC. The rearrangement uses TRBV18 and TRBJ2-5, with D maybe TRBD1 (6 bases). This CDR3 has 15 residues. Germline loops: CDR1 KGHSH, CDR2 LQKENI. V dropped 1 base and J dropped 5 bases, with 14 bases sitting between them.

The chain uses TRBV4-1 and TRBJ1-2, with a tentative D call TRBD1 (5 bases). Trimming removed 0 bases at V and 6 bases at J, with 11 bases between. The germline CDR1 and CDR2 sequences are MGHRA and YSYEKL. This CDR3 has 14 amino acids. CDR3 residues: CASSQDSGRDGYTF. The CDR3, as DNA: TGCGCCAGCAGCCAAGATTCAGGGCGCGATGGCTACACCTTC.

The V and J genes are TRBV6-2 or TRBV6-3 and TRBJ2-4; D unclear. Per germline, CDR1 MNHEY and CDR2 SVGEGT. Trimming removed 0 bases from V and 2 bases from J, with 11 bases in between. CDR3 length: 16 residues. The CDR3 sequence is CASSYSNEATKNIQYF. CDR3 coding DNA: TGTGCCAGCAGTTACTCGAATGAGGCAACCAAAAACATTCAGTACTTC.

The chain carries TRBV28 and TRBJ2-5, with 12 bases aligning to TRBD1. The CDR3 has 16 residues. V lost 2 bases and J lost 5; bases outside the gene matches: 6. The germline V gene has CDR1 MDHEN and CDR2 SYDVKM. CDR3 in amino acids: CASSLTGQGAWETQYF. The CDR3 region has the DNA TGTGCCAGCAGTTTAACGGGACAGGGGGCTTGGGAGACCCAGTACTTC.

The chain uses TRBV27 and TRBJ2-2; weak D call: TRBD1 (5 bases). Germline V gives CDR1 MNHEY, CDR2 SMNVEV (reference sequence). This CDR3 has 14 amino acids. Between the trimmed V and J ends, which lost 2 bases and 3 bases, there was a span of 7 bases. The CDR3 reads CASSLAGYTGELFF. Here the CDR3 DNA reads TGTGCCAGCAGTTTAGCAGGGTACACCGGGGAGCTGTTTTTT.

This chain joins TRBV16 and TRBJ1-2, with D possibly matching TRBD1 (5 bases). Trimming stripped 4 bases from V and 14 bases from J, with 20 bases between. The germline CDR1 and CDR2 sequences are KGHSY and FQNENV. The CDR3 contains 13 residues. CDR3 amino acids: CASSLGTTAGWTF. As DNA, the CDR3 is TGTGCCAGCAGCCTGGGGACTACAGCCGGCTGGACCTTC.